Below, 12 T cell receptor beta chains from the same sample are listed, as sequenced in a study of T cell repertoires in cytomegalovirus infection. TCRdb used MiXCR to reprocess the reads, holding one entry per CDR3 protein. Of roughly 230,000 distinct CDR3 sequences listed, over 20% are singletons. Sequencing used CD8+ T cells from PBMCs. These receptors all stem from a human donor in good health (CMV status not recorded). Some clones in this sample may be carry-over from other donors' samples.

The V call is TRBV5-4, the J call TRBJ2-7; 11 bases match TRBD2. Looked up from germline, CDR1 is SGHNT and CDR2 is YYREEE (reference sequence). The J segment lost 3 bases and the V segment lost 4 bases, leaving 3 bases of the junction unmatched. CDR3 size: 14 residues. CDR3 residues: CASSPTSGDYEQYF. The CDR3 DNA reads as TGTGCCAGCAGCCCGACTAGCGGGGACTACGAGCAGTACTTC.

This rearrangement joins TRBV29-1 to TRBJ2-5; unclear D gene. V lost 5 bases, J lost 0 bases, and 16 bases lay in between. The CDR3 loop spans 15 amino acids. Germline CDR1 reads SQVTM; CDR2 reads ANQGSEA. This CDR3 is CSVTTRSVYQETQYF. Written as DNA, the CDR3 is TGCAGCGTTACTACACGTTCCGTGTACCAAGAGACCCAGTACTTC.

V gene TRBV6-2 or TRBV6-3 combines with J gene TRBJ1-1, with unresolved D. Germline V lookup: CDR1 MNHEY, CDR2 SVGEGT. The CDR3 spans 15 residues. Trimming took 5 bases from V and 0 from J, leaving 13 bases between them. Here the CDR3 reads CASSASLFMNTEAFF. In nucleotides, the CDR3 is TGTGCCAGCAGTGCGTCTTTGTTCATGAACACTGAAGCTTTCTTT.

The chain has TRBV12-3 or TRBV12-4 and TRBJ2-1, with 9 bases lining up with TRBD2. CDR3 length equals 16 residues. V dropped 6 bases and J dropped 0; count of bases not matched to a gene: 6. This chain's CDR3 is CASRNIAGASYNEQFF. For the CDR3, the DNA is TGTGCCAGCAGGAACATAGCGGGGGCCTCCTACAATGAGCAGTTCTTC.

The J gene is TRBJ2-2, the V gene TRBV29-1, with D possibly matching TRBD1 (5 bases). V was clipped by 3 bases and J by 0 bases, with 8 bases between them. The CDR3 has 14 amino acids. Germline CDR1 reads SQVTM; CDR2 reads ANQGSEA. The CDR3 spells CSVEAGSNTGELFF. The DNA of the CDR3 is TGCAGCGTTGAGGCAGGGTCGAACACCGGGGAGCTGTTTTTT.

The chain joins TRBV5-4 to TRBJ1-1, with 7 bases identical to TRBD1. Germline V gene sequence: CDR1 SGHNT, CDR2 YYREEE (reference sequence). J lost 8 bases, V lost 2 bases, and 3 bases had no gene match. This CDR3 contains 12 residues. CDR3 bases: TGTGCCAGCAGCTTTACAGGGGACGAAGCTTTCTTT. This translates into CASSFTGDEAFF.

The chain joins TRBV4-1 to TRBJ2-1, with TRBD2 matching over 15 bases. Looked up from germline, CDR1 is MGHRA and CDR2 is YSYEKL. V was pared by 3 bases and J by 7 bases, with 16 bases of the junction left unmatched. The length of the CDR3 is 20 residues. The CDR3 sequence: CASSQGGLAGGKAFWNEQFF. As DNA, the CDR3 is TGCGCCAGCAGCCAGGGGGGACTAGCGGGGGGCAAGGCATTTTGGAATGAGCAGTTCTTC.

This clonotype was picked up a small number of times. V is TRBV7-8 and J is TRBJ2-7; D gene unclear. Germline CDR1 SGHVS, CDR2 FQNEAQ. The CDR3 is made up of 13 amino acids. V was trimmed by 3 bases and J by 2 bases, leaving 8 bases between them. The CDR3 is CASSFLVAYEQYF. CDR3 in DNA: TGTGCCAGCAGCTTTCTAGTAGCCTACGAGCAGTACTTC.

The V gene is TRBV13, the J gene TRBJ1-2, with D uncertain. Per the germline V gene, CDR1 is PRHDT and CDR2 is FYEKMQ (reference sequence). Trimming shortened V by 5 bases and J by 4 bases, and 14 bases separated the two germline ends. CDR3 length: 14 amino acids. CDR3 protein: CASSTMGGGYGYTF. The CDR3 DNA follows: TGTGCCAGCAGCACGATGGGCGGAGGCTATGGCTACACCTTC.

This clonotype was counted ten times or more. The rearrangement joins TRBV6-5 to TRBJ1-2, with D hard to call. Germline V CDR1 and CDR2: MNHEY, SVGAGI. The length of the CDR3 is 15 residues. The ends were cut back, 0 bases at V and 6 bases at J, with 14 bases in the middle. The DNA of the CDR3 is TGTGCCAGCAGTTACTCGATGGAAATGGTAGATGGCTACACCTTC. Protein sequence: CASSYSMEMVDGYTF.

The chain has TRBV3-1 and TRBJ2-7, with 7 bases identical to TRBD2. From germline, CDR1 is LGHDT and CDR2 YNNKEL (reference sequence). The CDR3 sequence is 14 residues long. After removal of 4 bases from V and 6 bases from J, the junction contained 9 bases not matched to a gene. The CDR3 loop is CASSLGLEISEQYF. CDR3 nucleotide sequence: TGTGCCAGCAGCCTCGGACTAGAAATCTCCGAGCAGTACTTC.

The chain recombines TRBV19 with TRBJ2-1, with D hard to call. The V and J ends lost 4 bases and 0 bases respectively, with 13 bases between them. Germline CDR1 LNHDA, CDR2 SQIVND (reference sequence). The CDR3 has 16 amino acids. The CDR3 region has the DNA TGTGCCAGTAGTAGCAGGCCCGAGAGCTCCTACAATGAGCAGTTCTTC. Translated, it gives CASSSRPESSYNEQFF.